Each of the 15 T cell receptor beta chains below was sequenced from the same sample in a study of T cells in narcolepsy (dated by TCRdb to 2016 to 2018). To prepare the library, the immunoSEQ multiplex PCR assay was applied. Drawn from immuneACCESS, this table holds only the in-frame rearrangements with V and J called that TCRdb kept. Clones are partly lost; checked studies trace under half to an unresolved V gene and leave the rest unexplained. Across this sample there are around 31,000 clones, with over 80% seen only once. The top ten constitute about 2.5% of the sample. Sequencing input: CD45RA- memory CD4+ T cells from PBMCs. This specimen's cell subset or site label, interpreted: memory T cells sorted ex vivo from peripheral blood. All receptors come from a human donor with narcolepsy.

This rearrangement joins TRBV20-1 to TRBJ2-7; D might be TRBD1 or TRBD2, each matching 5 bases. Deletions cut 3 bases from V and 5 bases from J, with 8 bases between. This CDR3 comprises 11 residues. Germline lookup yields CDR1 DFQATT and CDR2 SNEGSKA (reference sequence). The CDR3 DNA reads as TGCAGTGCTAGGAGGGGAGACGAGCAGTACTTC. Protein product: CSARRGDEQYF.

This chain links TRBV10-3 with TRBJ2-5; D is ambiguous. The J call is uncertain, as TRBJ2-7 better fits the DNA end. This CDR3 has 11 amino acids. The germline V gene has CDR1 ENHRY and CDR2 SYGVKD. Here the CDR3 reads CAISEGYEQYF. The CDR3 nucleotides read TGTGCCATCAGTGAGGGGTACGAGCAGTACTTC.

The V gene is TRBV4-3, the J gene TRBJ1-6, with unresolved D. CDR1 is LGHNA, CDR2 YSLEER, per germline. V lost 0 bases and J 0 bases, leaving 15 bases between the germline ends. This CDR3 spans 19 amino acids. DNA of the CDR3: TGCGCCAGCAGCCAAGAGCTTTCAATGAAATTCTCCTATAATTCACCCCTCCACTTT. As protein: CASSQELSMKFSYNSPLHF.

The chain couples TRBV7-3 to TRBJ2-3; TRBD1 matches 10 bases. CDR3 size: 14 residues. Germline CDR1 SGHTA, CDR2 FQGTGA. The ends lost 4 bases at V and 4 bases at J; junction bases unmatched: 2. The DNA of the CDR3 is TGTGCCAGCAGCTCCGGACAGGGGGCAGATACGCAGTATTTT. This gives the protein CASSSGQGADTQYF.

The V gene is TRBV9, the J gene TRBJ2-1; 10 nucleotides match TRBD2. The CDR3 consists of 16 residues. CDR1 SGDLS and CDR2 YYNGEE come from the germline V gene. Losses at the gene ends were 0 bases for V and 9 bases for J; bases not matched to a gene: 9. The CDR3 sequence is CASSVGVSGGDGEQFF. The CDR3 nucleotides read TGTGCCAGCAGCGTAGGAGTCAGCGGGGGGGATGGTGAGCAGTTCTTC. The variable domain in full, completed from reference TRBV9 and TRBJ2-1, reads DSGVTQTPKHLITATGQRVTLRCSPRSGDLSVYWYQQSLDQGLQFLIQYYNGEERAKGNILERFSAQQFPDLHSELNLSSLELGDSALYFCASSVGVSGGDGEQFFGPGTRLTVL.

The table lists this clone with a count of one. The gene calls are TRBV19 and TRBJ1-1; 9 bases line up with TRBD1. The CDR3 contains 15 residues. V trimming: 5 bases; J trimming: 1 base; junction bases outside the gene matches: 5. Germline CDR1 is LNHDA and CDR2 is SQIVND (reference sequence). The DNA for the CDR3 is TGTGCCAGTAGTTCGGGACAGGGCTGGAACACTGAAGCTTTCTTT. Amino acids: CASSSGQGWNTEAFF.

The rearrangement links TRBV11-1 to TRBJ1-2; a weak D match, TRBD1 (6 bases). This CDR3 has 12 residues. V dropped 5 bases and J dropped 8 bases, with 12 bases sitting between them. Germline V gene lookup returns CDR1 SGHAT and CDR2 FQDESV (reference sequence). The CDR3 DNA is TGTGCCAGCAGCCCACAGGGTTTGGGCTACACCTTC. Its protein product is CASSPQGLGYTF. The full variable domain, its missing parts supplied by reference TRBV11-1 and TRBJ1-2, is EAEVAQSPRYKITEKSQAVAFWCDPISGHATLYWYRQILGQGPELLVQFQDESVVDDSQLPKDRFSAERLKGVDSTLKIQPAELGDSAMYLCASSPQGLGYTFGSGTRLTVV.

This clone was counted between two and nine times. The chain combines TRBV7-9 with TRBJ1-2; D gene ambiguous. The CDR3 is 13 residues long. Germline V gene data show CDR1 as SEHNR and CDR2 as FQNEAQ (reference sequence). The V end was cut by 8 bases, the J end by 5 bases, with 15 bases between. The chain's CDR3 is CASAGMKAYGYTF. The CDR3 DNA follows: TGTGCCAGCGCGGGGATGAAGGCTTATGGCTACACCTTC.

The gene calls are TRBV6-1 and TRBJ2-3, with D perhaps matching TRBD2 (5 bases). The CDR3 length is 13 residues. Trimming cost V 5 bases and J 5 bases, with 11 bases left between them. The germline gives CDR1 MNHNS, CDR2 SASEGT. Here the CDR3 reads CASSPPGKDTQYF. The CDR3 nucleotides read TGTGCCAGCAGTCCGCCGGGAAAAGATACGCAGTATTTT.

The CDR3, as DNA: TGCGCCAGCAGTGGGGGATGGGGAAGCGGCTACACCTTC. It specifies CASSGGWGSGYTF. The rearrangement links TRBV10-2 to TRBJ1-2; D is ambiguous. V dropped 4 bases and J dropped 8 bases, with 14 bases sitting between them. CDR1 is WSHSY, CDR2 SAAADI, per germline. The CDR3 spans 13 residues.

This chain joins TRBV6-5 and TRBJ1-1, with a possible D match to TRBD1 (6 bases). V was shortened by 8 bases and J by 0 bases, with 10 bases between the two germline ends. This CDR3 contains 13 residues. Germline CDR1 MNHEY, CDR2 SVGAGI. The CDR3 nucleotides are TGTGCCAGCGGCCGGGACATGAACACTGAAGCTTTCTTT. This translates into CASGRDMNTEAFF.

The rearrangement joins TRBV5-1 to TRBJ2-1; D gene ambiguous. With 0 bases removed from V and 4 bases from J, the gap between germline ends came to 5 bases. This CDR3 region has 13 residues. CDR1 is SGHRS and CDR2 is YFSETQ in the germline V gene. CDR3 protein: CASSLGAYNEQFF. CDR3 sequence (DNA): TGCGCCAGCAGCTTGGGGGCGTACAATGAGCAGTTCTTC.

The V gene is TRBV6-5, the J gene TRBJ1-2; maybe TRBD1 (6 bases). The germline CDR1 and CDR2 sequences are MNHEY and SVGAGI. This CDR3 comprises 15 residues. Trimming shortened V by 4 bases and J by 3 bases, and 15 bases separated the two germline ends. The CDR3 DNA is TGTGCCAGCAGTTTGGGGACAATAGGAGACTATGGCTACACCTTC. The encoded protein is CASSLGTIGDYGYTF.

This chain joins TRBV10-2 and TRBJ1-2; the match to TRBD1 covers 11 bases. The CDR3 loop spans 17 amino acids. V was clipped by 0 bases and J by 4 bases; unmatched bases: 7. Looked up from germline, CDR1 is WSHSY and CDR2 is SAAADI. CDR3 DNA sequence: TGCGCCAGCAGTGAGTCAGGGGACAGGGGGGCGATCTATGGCTACACCTTC. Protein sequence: CASSESGDRGAIYGYTF.

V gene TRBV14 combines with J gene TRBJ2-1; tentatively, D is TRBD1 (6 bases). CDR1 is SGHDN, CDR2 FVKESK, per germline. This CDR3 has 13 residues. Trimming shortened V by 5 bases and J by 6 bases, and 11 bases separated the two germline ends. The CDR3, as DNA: TGTGCCAGCAGCATATCAGGGGTCAATGAGCAGTTCTTC. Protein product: CASSISGVNEQFF.